These 5 T cell receptor beta chains share one sample of origin, sequenced in a study of blood T cell repertoires in COVID-19. The protocol was immunoSEQ multiplex PCR, while the TCRdb copy is restricted to in-frame clones and leaves out a portion. The sample lists over 300,000 clones, around 90% occurring once. Sequencing used peripheral blood. These receptors all come from a man aged 18 to 30 with active or convalescent COVID-19.

V usage is TRBV11-3 and J usage is TRBJ2-3; D unclear. Germline V gene lookup returns CDR1 SGHNT and CDR2 YENEEA. Trimming removed 4 bases from V and 2 bases from J, with 7 bases in between. The CDR3 consists of 13 residues. The CDR3 is CASSSYYTDTQYF. The DNA for the CDR3 is TGTGCCAGCAGCTCCTATTACACAGATACGCAGTATTTT.

CDR3 in DNA: TGCGCCAGCAGCTTGGGGACTTACAGGGAAGCCTATGGCTACACCTTC. It translates to CASSLGTYREAYGYTF. V is TRBV5-1 and J is TRBJ1-2; weak D call: TRBD1 (6 bases). Trimming removed 0 bases at V and 4 bases at J, with 16 bases between. The germline CDR1 and CDR2 sequences are SGHRS and YFSETQ. This CDR3 spans 16 amino acids.

This clone was recorded once. V is TRBV19 and J is TRBJ2-7; TRBD2 might be the D (5 bases). This CDR3 contains 14 residues. V was shortened by 6 bases and J by 2 bases, with 14 bases between the two germline ends. Germline V gene sequence: CDR1 LNHDA, CDR2 SQIVND (reference sequence). CDR3 nucleotides: TGTGCCAGTAGCCCCGGCGGGCGCGCCTACGAGCAGTACTTC. It yields the protein CASSPGGRAYEQYF.

The chain uses TRBV7-9 and TRBJ1-1, with no clear D. There are 14 residues in the CDR3. V shed 6 bases and J shed 0 bases, with 11 bases lying between them. CDR1 is SEHNR, CDR2 FQNEAQ, per germline (reference sequence). This chain's CDR3 is CASRNQVLNTEAFF. The CDR3 DNA follows: TGTGCCAGCAGAAATCAGGTGCTGAACACTGAAGCTTTCTTT.

Worth noting for this clone: Within the sample, other DNA sequences also encode this same CDR3. The chain links TRBV27 to TRBJ2-1; D unresolved. This CDR3 is 11 amino acids long. The V and J ends lost 6 bases and 4 bases respectively, with 4 bases between them. The germline CDR1 and CDR2 sequences are MNHEY and SMNVEV (reference sequence). CDR3 region: CASSQYNEQFF. As DNA, the CDR3 is TGTGCCAGCAGCCAATACAATGAGCAGTTCTTC.